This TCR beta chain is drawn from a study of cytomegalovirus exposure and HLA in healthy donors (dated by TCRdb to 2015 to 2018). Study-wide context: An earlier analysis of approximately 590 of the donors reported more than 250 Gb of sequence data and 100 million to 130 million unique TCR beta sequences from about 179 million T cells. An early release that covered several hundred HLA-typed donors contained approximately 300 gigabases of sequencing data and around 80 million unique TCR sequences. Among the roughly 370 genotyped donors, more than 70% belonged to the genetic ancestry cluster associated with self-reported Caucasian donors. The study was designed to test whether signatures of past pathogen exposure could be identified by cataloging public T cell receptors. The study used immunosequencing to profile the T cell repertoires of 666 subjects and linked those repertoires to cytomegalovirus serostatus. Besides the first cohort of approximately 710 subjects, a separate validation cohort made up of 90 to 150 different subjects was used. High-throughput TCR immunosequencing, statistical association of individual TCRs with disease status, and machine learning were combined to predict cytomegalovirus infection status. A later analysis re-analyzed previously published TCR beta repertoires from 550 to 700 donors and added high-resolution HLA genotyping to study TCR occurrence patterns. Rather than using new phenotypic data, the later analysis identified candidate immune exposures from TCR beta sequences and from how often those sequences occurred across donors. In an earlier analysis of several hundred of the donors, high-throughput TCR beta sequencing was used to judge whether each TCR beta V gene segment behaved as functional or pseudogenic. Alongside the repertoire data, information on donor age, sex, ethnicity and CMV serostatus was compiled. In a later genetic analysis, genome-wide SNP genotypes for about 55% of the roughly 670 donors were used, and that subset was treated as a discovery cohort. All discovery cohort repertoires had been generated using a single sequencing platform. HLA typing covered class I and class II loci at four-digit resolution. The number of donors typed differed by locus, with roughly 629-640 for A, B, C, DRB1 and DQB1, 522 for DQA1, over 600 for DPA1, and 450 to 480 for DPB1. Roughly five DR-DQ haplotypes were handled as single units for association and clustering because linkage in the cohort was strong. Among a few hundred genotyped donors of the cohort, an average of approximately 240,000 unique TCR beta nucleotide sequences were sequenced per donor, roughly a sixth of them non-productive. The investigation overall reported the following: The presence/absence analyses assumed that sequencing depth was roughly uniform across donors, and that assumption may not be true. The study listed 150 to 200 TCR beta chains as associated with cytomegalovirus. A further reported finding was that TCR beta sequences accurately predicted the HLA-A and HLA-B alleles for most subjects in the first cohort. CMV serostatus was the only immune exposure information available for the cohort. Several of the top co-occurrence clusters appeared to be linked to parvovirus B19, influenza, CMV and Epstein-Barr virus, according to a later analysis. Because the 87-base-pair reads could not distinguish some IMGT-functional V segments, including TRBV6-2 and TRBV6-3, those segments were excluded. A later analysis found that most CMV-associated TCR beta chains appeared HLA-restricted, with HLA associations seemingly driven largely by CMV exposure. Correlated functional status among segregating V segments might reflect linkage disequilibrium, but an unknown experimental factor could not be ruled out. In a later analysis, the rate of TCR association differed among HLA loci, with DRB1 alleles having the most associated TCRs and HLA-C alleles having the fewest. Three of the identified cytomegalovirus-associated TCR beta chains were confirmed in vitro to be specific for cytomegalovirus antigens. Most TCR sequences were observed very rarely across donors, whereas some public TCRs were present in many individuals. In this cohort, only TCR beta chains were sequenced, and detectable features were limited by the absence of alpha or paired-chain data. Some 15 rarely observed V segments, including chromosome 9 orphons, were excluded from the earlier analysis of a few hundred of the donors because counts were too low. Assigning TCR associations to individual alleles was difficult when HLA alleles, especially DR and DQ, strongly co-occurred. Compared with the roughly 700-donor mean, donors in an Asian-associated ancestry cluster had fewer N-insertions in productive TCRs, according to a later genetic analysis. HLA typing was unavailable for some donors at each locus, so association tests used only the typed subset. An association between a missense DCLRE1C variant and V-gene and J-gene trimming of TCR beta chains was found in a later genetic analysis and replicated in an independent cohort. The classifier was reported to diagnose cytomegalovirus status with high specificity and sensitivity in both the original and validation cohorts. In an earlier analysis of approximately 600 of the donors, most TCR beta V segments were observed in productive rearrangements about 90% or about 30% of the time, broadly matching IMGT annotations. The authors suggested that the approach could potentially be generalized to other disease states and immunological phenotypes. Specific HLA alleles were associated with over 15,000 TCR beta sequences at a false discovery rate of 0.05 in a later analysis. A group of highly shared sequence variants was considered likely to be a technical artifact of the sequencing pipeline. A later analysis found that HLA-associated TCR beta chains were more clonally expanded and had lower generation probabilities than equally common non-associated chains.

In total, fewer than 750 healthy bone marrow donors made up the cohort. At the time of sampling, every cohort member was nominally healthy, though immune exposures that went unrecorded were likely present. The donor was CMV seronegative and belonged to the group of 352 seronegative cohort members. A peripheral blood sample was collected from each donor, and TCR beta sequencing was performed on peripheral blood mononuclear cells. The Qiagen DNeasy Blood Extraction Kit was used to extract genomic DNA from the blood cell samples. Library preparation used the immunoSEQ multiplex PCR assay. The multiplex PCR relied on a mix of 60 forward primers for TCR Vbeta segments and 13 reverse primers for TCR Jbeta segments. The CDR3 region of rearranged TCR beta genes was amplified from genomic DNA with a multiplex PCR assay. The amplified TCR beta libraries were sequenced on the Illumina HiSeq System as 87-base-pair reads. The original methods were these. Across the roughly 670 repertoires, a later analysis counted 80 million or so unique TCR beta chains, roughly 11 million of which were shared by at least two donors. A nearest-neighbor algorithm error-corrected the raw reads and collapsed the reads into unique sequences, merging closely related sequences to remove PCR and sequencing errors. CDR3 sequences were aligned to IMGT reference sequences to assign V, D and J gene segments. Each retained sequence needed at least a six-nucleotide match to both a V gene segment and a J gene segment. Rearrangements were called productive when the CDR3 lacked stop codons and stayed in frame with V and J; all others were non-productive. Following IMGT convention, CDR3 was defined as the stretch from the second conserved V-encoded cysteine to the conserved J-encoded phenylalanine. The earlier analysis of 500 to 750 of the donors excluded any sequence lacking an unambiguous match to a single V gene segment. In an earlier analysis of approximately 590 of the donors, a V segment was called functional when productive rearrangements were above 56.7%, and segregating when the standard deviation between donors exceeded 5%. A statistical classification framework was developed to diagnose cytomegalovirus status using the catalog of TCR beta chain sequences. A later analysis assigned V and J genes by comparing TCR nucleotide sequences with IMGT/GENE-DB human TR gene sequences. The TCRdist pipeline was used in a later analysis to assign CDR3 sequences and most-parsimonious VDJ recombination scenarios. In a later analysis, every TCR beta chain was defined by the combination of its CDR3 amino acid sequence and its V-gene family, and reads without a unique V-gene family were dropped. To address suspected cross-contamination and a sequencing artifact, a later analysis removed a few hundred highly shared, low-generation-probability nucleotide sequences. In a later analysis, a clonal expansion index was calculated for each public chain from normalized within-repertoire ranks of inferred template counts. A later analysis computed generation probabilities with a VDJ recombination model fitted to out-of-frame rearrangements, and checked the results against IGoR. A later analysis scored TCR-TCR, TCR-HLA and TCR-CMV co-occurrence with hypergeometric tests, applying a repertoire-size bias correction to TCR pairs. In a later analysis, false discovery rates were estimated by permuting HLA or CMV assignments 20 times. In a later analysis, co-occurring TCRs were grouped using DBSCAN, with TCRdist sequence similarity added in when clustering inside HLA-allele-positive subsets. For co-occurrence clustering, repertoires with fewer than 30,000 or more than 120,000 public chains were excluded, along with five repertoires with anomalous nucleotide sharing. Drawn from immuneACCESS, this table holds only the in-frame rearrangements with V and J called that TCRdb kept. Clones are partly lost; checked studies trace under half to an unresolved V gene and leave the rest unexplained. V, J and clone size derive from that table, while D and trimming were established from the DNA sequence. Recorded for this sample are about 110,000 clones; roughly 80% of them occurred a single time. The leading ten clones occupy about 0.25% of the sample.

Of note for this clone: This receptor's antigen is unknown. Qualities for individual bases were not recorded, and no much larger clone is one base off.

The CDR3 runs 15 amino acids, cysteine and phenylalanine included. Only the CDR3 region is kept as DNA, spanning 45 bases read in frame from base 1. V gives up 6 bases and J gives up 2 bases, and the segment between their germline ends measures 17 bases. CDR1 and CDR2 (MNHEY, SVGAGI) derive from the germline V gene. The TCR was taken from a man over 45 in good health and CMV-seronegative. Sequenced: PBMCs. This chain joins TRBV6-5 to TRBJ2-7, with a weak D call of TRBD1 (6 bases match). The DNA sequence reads TGTGCCAGCAGGTCACAGGGTCCCCTAACCTACGAGCAGTACTTC. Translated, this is CASRSQGPLTYEQYF.